One sample yielded the 10 T cell receptor beta chains listed below, sequenced in a study of neurological immune-mediated disorders. TCRdb called the 5' RACE reads again in MiXCR, with one record for every CDR3 protein. This sample carries 45,000 to 50,000 distinct CDR3 sequences, 4% to 5.5% of them seen once, and the ten largest clones take 5.7%. Sequenced: PBMCs. The receptors were gathered from a woman aged 60-75 years with multiple sclerosis.

This clonotype was observed a few times. The chain employs TRBV27 and TRBJ1-1, with TRBD1 as a possible D gene (6 bases). Germline V CDR1 and CDR2: MNHEY, SMNVEV (reference sequence). The CDR3 covers 14 residues. V lost 6 bases and J 5 bases, leaving 16 bases between the germline ends. The CDR3 is CASSSGAVGTEAFF. The CDR3 DNA follows: TGTGCCAGCAGCTCAGGGGCAGTGGGAACTGAAGCTTTCTTT.

The sample holds a few counts of this clonotype. One end of the junction fails to match germline, which may point to a read error. The chain couples TRBV3-1 to TRBJ1-6, with D perhaps matching TRBD1 (6 bases). CDR1 and CDR2 (germline): LGHDT, YNNKEL (reference sequence). The CDR3 is 15 amino acids. The CDR3 DNA sequence: TGTGCCAGCAGCCAAGATGCCGGGGGCGAGTCACCCCTCAACTTT. Translating gives CASSQDAGGESPLNF.

Ten or more counts support this clonotype. The chain has TRBV3-1 and TRBJ2-3, with TRBD2 matching 9 bases. Germline lookup yields CDR1 LGHDT and CDR2 YNNKEL (reference sequence). CDR3 length: 15 amino acids. V shed 4 bases and J 8 bases; nucleotides not matched to a gene: 10. The CDR3 region is CASSPVAGDAITQYF. CDR3 DNA sequence: TGTGCCAGCAGCCCAGTAGCGGGAGATGCGATTACGCAGTATTTT.

This clonotype came up many times. This chain uses TRBV19 with TRBJ1-1, with 7 bases aligning to TRBD1. J lost 0 bases, V lost 4 bases, and 5 bases had no gene match. Germline V gene lookup returns CDR1 LNHDA and CDR2 SQIVND (reference sequence). The CDR3 is 15 amino acids. CDR3 bases: TGTGCCAGTAGTAACACAGGGGTCATGAACACTGAAGCTTTCTTT. This encodes CASSNTGVMNTEAFF.

CDR3 residues: CASSLSPGSTDNSPLHF. CDR3 DNA: TGCGCCAGCAGCCTCTCCCCCGGGTCTACAGATAATTCACCCCTCCACTTT. The rearrangement uses TRBV5-1 and TRBJ1-6; D not certain. The length of the CDR3 is 17 residues. Germline CDR1 is SGHRS and CDR2 is YFSETQ. Trimming shortened V by 4 bases and J by 5 bases, and 19 bases separated the two germline ends.

This sequence joins TRBV20-1 and TRBJ2-1; a weak D match, TRBD2 (5 bases). V lost 6 bases, J lost 8 bases, and 23 bases lay in between. CDR3 length: 15 residues. Germline V CDR1 and CDR2: DFQATT, SNEGSKA (reference sequence). The CDR3 nucleotides read TGCAGTGCATCTAATAATTTTCGGGATAGGGATGAGCAGTTCTTC. Its translation is CSASNNFRDRDEQFF.

Of note for this clonotype: Here the CDR3 omits its conserved ending phenylalanine or tryptophan, so a read error is the likely source. CDR3 protein: CSARMSNQPQHN. The CDR3 DNA reads TGCAGTGCTAGAATGAGCAATCAGCCCCAGCATAAT. The gene calls are TRBV20-1 and TRBJ1-5, with unresolved D. Trimming removed 2 bases at V and 1 base at J, with 3 bases between. Germline values: CDR1 DFQATT, CDR2 SNEGSKA (reference sequence). The CDR3 is 12 amino acids.

The genes are TRBV7-2 and TRBJ2-7; either TRBD1 or TRBD2 may fit D (5 bases each). V lost 1 base and J 6 bases, leaving 7 bases between the germline ends. Per germline, CDR1 SGHTA and CDR2 FQGNSA. The CDR3 covers 12 residues. This CDR3 is CASSLVGTEQYF. CDR3 DNA: TGTGCCAGCAGCTTAGTAGGGACCGAGCAGTACTTC.

The sample holds many counts of this clonotype. The genes are TRBV19 and TRBJ1-1; D gene ambiguous. The germline V and J ends were trimmed by 11 bases and 1 base, with 14 bases remaining between them. This CDR3 is built from 13 residues. The germline V gene encodes CDR1 LNHDA and CDR2 SQIVND (reference sequence). The CDR3: CAAGEARNTEAFF. CDR3 nucleotides: TGTGCCGCGGGTGAGGCGAGGAACACTGAAGCTTTCTTT.

The table lists this clonotype with many counts. The rearrangement joins TRBV6-5 to TRBJ2-1; TRBD1 or TRBD2 may be the D gene (5 bases each). The CDR3 is 14 residues long. Trimming pared 6 bases from V and 8 bases from J, leaving 17 bases between. Looked up from germline, CDR1 is MNHEY and CDR2 is SVGAGI. CDR3 nucleotides: TGTGCCAGCAGGGGGGAACACTCGTGGGATGAGCAGTTCTTC. Translation: CASRGEHSWDEQFF.